The 14 T cell receptor beta chains below come from one sample, sequenced in a study of T cell repertoires in ileal Crohn's disease. Indicated time point: proximal margin of the surgical specimen (macroscopically non-inflamed). Profiling relied on immunoSEQ multiplex PCR, and the TCRdb table lists in-frame clones only, not all of them. The table lists 4,000 to 5,000 clones, 55% to 75% of them singletons. The sample comprised ileal tissue. Receptor source: an adult with Crohn's disease.

The rearrangement joins TRBV7-6 to TRBJ2-3, with D maybe TRBD1 (5 bases). V lost 0 bases, J lost 0 bases, and 16 bases lay in between. In germline, CDR1 is SGHVS, CDR2 FNYEAQ. The CDR3 is made up of 18 amino acids. As DNA, the CDR3 is TGTGCCAGCAGCTTAGCCCCGAAGACAGCAACTAGCACAGATACGCAGTATTTT. Its protein is CASSLAPKTATSTDTQYF.

The chain recombines TRBV9 with TRBJ2-3; 12 bases align to TRBD2. The CDR3 loop spans 15 amino acids. Germline lookup yields CDR1 SGDLS and CDR2 YYNGEE. J lost 2 bases, V lost 7 bases, and 5 bases had no gene match. This CDR3 reads CASSRTSGDTDTQYF. CDR3 DNA sequence: TGTGCCAGCTCACGGACTAGCGGGGACACAGATACGCAGTATTTT.

The gene calls are TRBV10-1 and TRBJ2-3; 11 bases fit TRBD2. Trimming at V came to 4 bases and at J to 2 bases, leaving 5 bases not matched to a gene. CDR1 is WNHNN and CDR2 is SYGVQD in the germline V gene (reference sequence). The CDR3 runs 16 residues. For the CDR3, the DNA is TGCGCCAGCAGTGGGACGACTAGCGGGGTCACAGATACGCAGTATTTT. Its translation is CASSGTTSGVTDTQYF.

V gene TRBV6-5 combines with J gene TRBJ2-4, with 7 positions matching TRBD1. Looked up from germline, CDR1 is MNHEY and CDR2 is SVGAGI. This CDR3 has 14 amino acids. The ends lost 0 bases at V and 6 bases at J; junction bases unmatched: 2. The CDR3 loop is CASSYSTGSNIQYF. DNA of the CDR3: TGTGCCAGCAGTTACTCGACAGGGTCAAACATTCAGTACTTC.

This clone was counted once. The rearrangement joins TRBV2 to TRBJ2-2; D is possibly TRBD2 (5 bases). Trimming took 5 bases from V and 5 from J, leaving 12 bases between them. This CDR3 region has 14 residues. The germline V gene encodes CDR1 SNHLY and CDR2 FYNNEI. CDR3 protein: CASSTGLQTGELFF. The CDR3 DNA reads TGTGCCAGCAGTACTGGACTCCAAACCGGGGAGCTGTTTTTT.

CDR3 coding DNA: TGTGCCAGCAGCGGCCGGGACAGTACCAACACCGGGGAGCTGTTTTTT. It yields the protein CASSGRDSTNTGELFF. J is TRBJ2-2 and V is TRBV7-9; TRBD1 agrees at 7 bases. The germline gives CDR1 SEHNR, CDR2 FQNEAQ (reference sequence). The V gene end was trimmed by 5 bases and the J gene end by 2 bases; junction bases not matched to a gene: 8. The CDR3 is 16 residues long.

By sample fraction, this clone is medium-sized. The rearrangement links TRBV5-5 to TRBJ2-7; no clear D. V shed 4 bases and J shed 6 bases, with 11 bases lying between them. Germline V CDR1 and CDR2: SGHKS, YYEKEE (reference sequence). The CDR3 contains 12 residues. CDR3 sequence: CASSDSQSEQYF. CDR3 DNA sequence: TGTGCCAGCAGCGACTCACAGTCCGAGCAGTACTTC.

The chain couples TRBV27 to TRBJ1-2, with a tentative D call TRBD1 (6 bases). Deletions cut 5 bases from V and 7 bases from J, with 14 bases between. The CDR3 spans 13 residues. In germline, CDR1 is MNHEY, CDR2 SMNVEV (reference sequence). CDR3 loop: CASSPQGYGGYTF. The DNA of the CDR3 is TGTGCCAGCAGTCCCCAGGGGTACGGTGGCTACACCTTC.

The V and J genes are TRBV5-1 and TRBJ1-1, with D possibly matching TRBD1 (5 bases). Between the trimmed V and J ends, which lost 4 bases and 2 bases, there was a span of 12 bases. CDR3 length: 14 residues. Per germline, CDR1 SGHRS and CDR2 YFSETQ. This CDR3 reads CASSRDGANTEAFF. The CDR3 DNA is TGCGCCAGCAGCCGAGACGGGGCAAACACTGAAGCTTTCTTT.

This clone was observed a handful of times. The V gene is TRBV21-1, the J gene TRBJ1-1. TRBV21-1 is a listed pseudogene. This CDR3 has 15 residues. The CDR3 sequence is CASSKARVCDTEAFF. As DNA, the CDR3 is TGTGCCAGCAGCAAAGCAAGGGTGTGTGACACTGAAGCTTTCTTT.

Regarding this clone: The junction and the germline gene differ at one end; a read error may be behind it. The rearrangement uses TRBV30 and TRBJ1-1, with a possible D match to TRBD1 (6 bases). Germline loops: CDR1 GTSNPN, CDR2 SVGIG (reference sequence). CDR3 length: 11 amino acids. This chain's CDR3 is CARRGGTEAFF. The CDR3 nucleotides read TGTGCCCGGAGGGGGGGCACTGAAGCTTTCTTT.

This rearrangement joins TRBV4-1 to TRBJ2-2; TRBD2 matches 11 bases. Looked up from germline, CDR1 is MGHRA and CDR2 is YSYEKL. Trimming cost V 1 base and J 6 bases; bases outside gene matches: 7. The CDR3 runs to 17 residues. DNA for the CDR3: TGCGCCAGCAGCCAAGGGCTAGCGGGGGGTATGTCCGGGGAGCTGTTTTTT. Translated, it gives CASSQGLAGGMSGELFF.

V usage is TRBV23-1 and J usage is TRBJ2-4; D is perhaps TRBD1 (5 bases). TRBV23-1 is an ORF; its function is uncertain. CDR3 size: 17 residues. Trimming removed 4 bases from V and 0 bases from J, with 16 bases in between. The CDR3 sequence is CASSRRTNRIAKNIQYF. The CDR3 DNA follows: TGCGCCAGCAGTCGACGGACAAACCGTATAGCCAAAAACATTCAGTACTTC.

The genes are TRBV27 and TRBJ1-2; D may be TRBD1 (5 bases). This CDR3 has 13 amino acids. In germline, CDR1 is MNHEY, CDR2 SMNVEV (reference sequence). Trimming shortened V by 2 bases and J by 7 bases, and 11 bases separated the two germline ends. CDR3 amino acids: CASSLRQGGGYTF. CDR3 sequence (DNA): TGTGCCAGCAGTTTAAGGCAGGGTGGTGGCTACACCTTC.